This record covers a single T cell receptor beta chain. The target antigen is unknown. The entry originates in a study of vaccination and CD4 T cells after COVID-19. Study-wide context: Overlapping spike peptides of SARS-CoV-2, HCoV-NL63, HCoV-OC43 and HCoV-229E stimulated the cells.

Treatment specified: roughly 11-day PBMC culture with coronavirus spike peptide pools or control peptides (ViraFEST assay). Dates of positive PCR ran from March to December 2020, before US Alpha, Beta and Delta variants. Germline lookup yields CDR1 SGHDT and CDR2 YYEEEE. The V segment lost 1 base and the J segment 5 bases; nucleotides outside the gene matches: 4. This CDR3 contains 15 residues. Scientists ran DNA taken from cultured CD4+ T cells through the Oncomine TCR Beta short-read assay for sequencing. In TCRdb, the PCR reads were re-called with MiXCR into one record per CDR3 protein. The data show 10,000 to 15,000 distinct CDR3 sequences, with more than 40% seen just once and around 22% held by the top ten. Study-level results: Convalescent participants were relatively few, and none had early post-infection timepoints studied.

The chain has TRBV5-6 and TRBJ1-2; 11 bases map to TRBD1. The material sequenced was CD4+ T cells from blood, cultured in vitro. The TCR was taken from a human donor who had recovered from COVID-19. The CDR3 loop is CASSLYGTGGYGYTF. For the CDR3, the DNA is TGTGCCAGCAGCTTGTACGGGACAGGGGGATATGGCTACACCTTC.